What follows are 16 T cell receptor beta chains derived from one specimen sequenced in a study of immune evolution from preneoplasia to lung adenocarcinoma. Only in-frame clones appear in the TCRdb table, and some are missing; sequencing was by immunoSEQ multiplex PCR. Here the sample spans 6,000 to 10,000 clones, just under 80% being singletons. The sample was FFPE adjacent normal lung tissue. Receptors were obtained from a person aged 70 to 79 with lung adenocarcinoma.

The rearrangement uses TRBV28 and TRBJ2-1; 7 bases map to TRBD2. The V segment lost 6 bases and the J segment 5 bases; nucleotides outside the gene matches: 4. The CDR3 consists of 13 residues. CDR1 MDHEN and CDR2 SYDVKM come from the germline V gene. In DNA, the CDR3 is TGTGCCAGCAGGGCTAGCGGCGACAATGAGCAGTTCTTC. Translating gives CASRASGDNEQFF.

Comments on this clone: Compared with germline, one end of the junction differs, possibly owing to a read error. This sequence joins TRBV6-6 and TRBJ1-6, with D perhaps matching TRBD1 (6 bases). CDR1 and CDR2 (germline): MNHNY, SVGAGI (reference sequence). CDR3 length: 12 residues. CDR3 nucleotides: TGTGCCGGCCGACGGGACAATTCACCCCTCCGCTTT. Protein: CAGRRDNSPLRF.

The CDR3 protein is CASSSTKNTEAFF. The CDR3 DNA is TGTGCCAGCAGCTCCACAAAGAACACTGAAGCTTTCTTT. The rearrangement joins TRBV7-3 to TRBJ1-1; D is uncertain. The V end lost 4 bases, the J end lost 1 base, and 7 bases lay between the germline ends. This CDR3 region has 13 residues. CDR1 is SGHTA, CDR2 FQGTGA, per germline.

This clone was seen more than once but under ten times. The genes are TRBV9 and TRBJ2-1; no definite D call. Germline CDR1 SGDLS, CDR2 YYNGEE. The V and J ends lost 4 bases and 5 bases respectively, with 19 bases between them. The CDR3 length is 16 residues. Written as DNA, the CDR3 is TGTGCCAGCAGCCCTGACTTAGCCCAGACCAACAATGAGCAGTTCTTC. It codes for CASSPDLAQTNNEQFF.

This clone was recorded a few times. The chain recombines TRBV18 with TRBJ2-7, with a weak D call TRBD2 (6 bases). The CDR3 consists of 14 residues. V lost 4 bases, J lost 1 base, and 11 bases lay in between. Germline CDR1 KGHSH, CDR2 LQKENI. CDR3 protein: CASSHGGPSYEQYF. CDR3 nucleotides: TGTGCCAGCTCACACGGGGGTCCGTCCTACGAGCAGTACTTC.

The rearrangement links TRBV5-1 to TRBJ2-2, with D perhaps TRBD1 (6 bases). V gave up 7 bases and J gave up 3 bases, with 13 bases separating them. Germline CDR1 and CDR2: SGHRS and YFSETQ. CDR3 length: 14 residues. The DNA for the CDR3 is TGCGCCAGCCGGGGTGGGGGCGACACCGGGGAGCTGTTTTTT. Its translation: CASRGGGDTGELFF.

The count of this clone is one. The genes are TRBV10-3 and TRBJ2-3; the match to TRBD2 covers 9 bases. The CDR3 covers 15 residues. From germline, CDR1 is ENHRY and CDR2 SYGVKD. V was pared by 4 bases and J by 0 bases, with 2 bases of the junction left unmatched. CDR3 sequence (DNA): TGTGCCATCAGTGCCACTAGCGGGAGCACAGATACGCAGTATTTT. Translating gives CAISATSGSTDTQYF.

The rearrangement uses TRBV6-5 and TRBJ2-2; unclear D gene. V lost 5 bases and J 6 bases, leaving 13 bases between the germline ends. The CDR3 is 14 residues long. Germline assignment: CDR1 MNHEY and CDR2 SVGAGI. DNA of the CDR3: TGTGCCAGCAGTCCAAACCCCCTGGCCGGGGAGCTGTTTTTT. This translates into CASSPNPLAGELFF.

The chain is built from TRBV5-1 and TRBJ2-7; D gene ambiguous. CDR1 is SGHRS, CDR2 YFSETQ, per germline. V was clipped by 1 base and J by 4 bases, with 12 bases between them. This CDR3 has 14 residues. In nucleotides, the CDR3 is TGCGCCAGCAGCTTGTTCTCGGGTTCATACGAGCAGTACTTC. Its translation: CASSLFSGSYEQYF.

This chain links TRBV30 with TRBJ2-3, with D unresolved. Trimming pared 0 bases from V and 1 base from J, leaving 5 bases between. Germline V gene lookup returns CDR1 GTSNPN and CDR2 SVGIG (reference sequence). The CDR3 runs 13 residues. CDR3 DNA sequence: TGTGCCTGGAGTGTAGGTGGCACAGATACGCAGTATTTT. Protein sequence: CAWSVGGTDTQYF.

The V gene is TRBV29-1, the J gene TRBJ2-5, with D perhaps matching TRBD2 (6 bases). The germline CDR1 and CDR2 sequences are SQVTM and ANQGSEA. Trimming cost V 4 bases and J 5 bases, with 11 bases left between them. The CDR3 loop spans 12 amino acids. Written as DNA, the CDR3 is TGCAGCGTTGGTTGGGGGAGGGAGACCCAGTACTTC. It encodes CSVGWGRETQYF.

This chain links TRBV7-2 with TRBJ2-1; 8 bases align to TRBD2. The CDR3 runs to 14 residues. With 5 bases clipped from V and 7 bases from J, the junction kept 7 bases outside the gene matches. CDR1 and CDR2 (germline): SGHTA, FQGNSA. The CDR3 DNA reads as TGTGCCAGCAGCCGAGGACTAGCTTATAATGAGCAGTTCTTC. Encoded protein: CASSRGLAYNEQFF.

The chain links TRBV30 to TRBJ1-6; 7 nucleotides match TRBD1. Germline V CDR1 and CDR2: GTSNPN, SVGIG (reference sequence). The V gene end was trimmed by 2 bases and the J gene end by 6 bases; junction bases not matched to a gene: 7. The CDR3 covers 15 residues. The CDR3 sequence: CAWSSRTGLNSPLHF. The CDR3 DNA follows: TGTGCCTGGAGTAGCAGGACAGGACTTAATTCACCCCTCCACTTT. Complete variable domain (other parts from reference TRBV30 and TRBJ1-6): SQTIHQWPATLVQPVGSPLSLECTVEGTSNPNLYWYRQAAGRGLQLLFYSVGIGQISSEVPQNLSASRPQDRQFILSSKKLLLSDSGFYLCAWSSRTGLNSPLHFGNGTRLTVT.

The V gene is TRBV7-9, the J gene TRBJ2-3; D gene ambiguous. V lost 1 base and J lost 4, with 9 bases in between. The CDR3 covers 14 residues. Germline V gene lookup returns CDR1 SEHNR and CDR2 FQNEAQ (reference sequence). The CDR3 loop reads CASSLVGFADTQYF. CDR3 sequence (DNA): TGTGCCAGCAGCTTAGTGGGTTTCGCAGATACGCAGTATTTT. Using reference TRBV7-9 and TRBJ2-3 for the parts outside the CDR3, the full variable domain is DTGVSQNPRHKITKRGQNVTFRCDPISEHNRLYWYRQTLGQGPEFLTYFQNEAQLEKSRLLSDRFSAERPKGSFSTLEIQRTEQGDSAMYLCASSLVGFADTQYFGPGTRLTVL.

V is TRBV6-1 and J is TRBJ1-2; TRBD1 might be the D (5 bases). Looked up from germline, CDR1 is MNHNS and CDR2 is SASEGT. Trimming took 5 bases from V and 7 from J, leaving 8 bases between them. The CDR3 length is 11 residues. The DNA of the CDR3 is TGTGCCAGCAGTTACAGGTCTGGCTACACCTTC. Its protein is CASSYRSGYTF.

V is TRBV5-1 and J is TRBJ2-3; possible D gene TRBD2, 5 bases. Between the trimmed V and J ends, which lost 9 bases and 0 bases, there was a span of 17 bases. This CDR3 is 15 amino acids long. Per germline, CDR1 SGHRS and CDR2 YFSETQ. The DNA for the CDR3 is TGCGCCACCGGATACGGACTTTCTAGCACAGATACGCAGTATTTT. Translating it yields CATGYGLSSTDTQYF.